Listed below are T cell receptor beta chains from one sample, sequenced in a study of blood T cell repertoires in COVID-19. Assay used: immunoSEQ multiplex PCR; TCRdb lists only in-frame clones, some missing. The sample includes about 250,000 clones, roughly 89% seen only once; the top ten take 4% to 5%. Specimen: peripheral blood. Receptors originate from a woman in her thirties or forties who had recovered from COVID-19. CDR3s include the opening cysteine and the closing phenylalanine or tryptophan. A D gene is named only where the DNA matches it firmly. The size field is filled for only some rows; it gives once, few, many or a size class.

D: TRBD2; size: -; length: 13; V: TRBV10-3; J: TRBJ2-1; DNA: TGTGCCATCAGTGTCGGTAGCGGGAGAGAGCAGTTCTTC; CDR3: CAISVGSGREQFF
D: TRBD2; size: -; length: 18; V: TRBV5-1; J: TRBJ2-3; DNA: TGCGCCAGCAGCAGCTCTACCCTCAGCGGGAGGGGTGCAGATACGCAGTATTTT; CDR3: CASSSSTLSGRGADTQYF
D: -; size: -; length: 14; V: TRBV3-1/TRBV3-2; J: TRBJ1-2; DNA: TGTGCCAGCAGCCCCCGACAGGAGGTCTATGGCTACACCTTC; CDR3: CASSPRQEVYGYTF
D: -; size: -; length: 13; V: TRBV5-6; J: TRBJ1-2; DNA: TGTGCCAGCAGCACCCACTCTCTCTATGGCTACACCTTC; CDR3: CASSTHSLYGYTF
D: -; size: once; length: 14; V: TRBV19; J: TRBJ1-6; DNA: TGTGCCAGTAGTCCGGCAGGTGGTAATTCACCCCTCCACTTT; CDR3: CASSPAGGNSPLHF
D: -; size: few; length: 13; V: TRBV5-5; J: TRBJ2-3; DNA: TGTGCCAGCAGCCCCTTTCCCACAGATACGCAGTATTTT; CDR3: CASSPFPTDTQYF
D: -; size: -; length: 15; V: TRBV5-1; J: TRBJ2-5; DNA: TGCGCCAGCAGCCTTTCCCCCCCTAGCCTAGAGACCCAGTACTTC; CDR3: CASSLSPPSLETQYF
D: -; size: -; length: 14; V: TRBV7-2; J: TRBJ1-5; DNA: TGTGCCAGCAGCCCCAGCGTCGGGTATCAGCCCCAGCATTTT; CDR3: CASSPSVGYQPQHF
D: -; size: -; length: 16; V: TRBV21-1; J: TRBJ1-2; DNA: TGTGCCAGCAGCAAAACGTCGTGGGGGGACCCTTATGGCTACACCTTC; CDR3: CASSKTSWGDPYGYTF
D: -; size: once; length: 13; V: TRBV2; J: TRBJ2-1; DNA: TGTGCCAGCGGGCTTAGCTCCTACAATGAGCAGTTCTTC; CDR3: CASGLSSYNEQFF
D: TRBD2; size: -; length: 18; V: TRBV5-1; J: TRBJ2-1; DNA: TGCGCCAGCAGCTTGACCTTTAGCGGGCCAAGCTCCTACAATGAGCAGTTCTTC; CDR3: CASSLTFSGPSSYNEQFF
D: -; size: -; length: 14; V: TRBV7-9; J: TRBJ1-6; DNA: TGTGCCAGCAGCTTAGCGCCAGACTATTCACCCCTCCACTTT; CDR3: CASSLAPDYSPLHF
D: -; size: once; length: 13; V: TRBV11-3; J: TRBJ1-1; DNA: TGTGCCAGCAGCTTAGACTTCACGCTAGAAGCTTTCTTT; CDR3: CASSLDFTLEAFF
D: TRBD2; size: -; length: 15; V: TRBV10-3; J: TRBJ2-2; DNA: TGTGCCATCAGCCTCGGGGGGACCGGCACCGGGGAGCTGTTTTTT; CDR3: CAISLGGTGTGELFF
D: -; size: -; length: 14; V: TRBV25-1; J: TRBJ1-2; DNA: TGTGCCAGCCGGACAGCCGAGGGAAACTATGGCTACACCTTC; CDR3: CASRTAEGNYGYTF
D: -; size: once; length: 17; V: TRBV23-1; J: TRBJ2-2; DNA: TGCGCCAGCCTGATTCGGGCCCAGGCAGGGGACACCGGGGAGCTGTTTTTT; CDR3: CASLIRAQAGDTGELFF
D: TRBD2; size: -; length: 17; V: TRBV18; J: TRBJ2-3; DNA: TGTGCCAGCTCACCACAATTGTCCAGCGGGGGCACAGATACGCAGTATTTT; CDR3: CASSPQLSSGGTDTQYF
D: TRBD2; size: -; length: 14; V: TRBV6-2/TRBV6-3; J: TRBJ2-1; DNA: TGTGCCAGCAGCCAGGGACTAGCGGGAGGGAAGGTTGTCTTC; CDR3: CASSQGLAGGKVVF
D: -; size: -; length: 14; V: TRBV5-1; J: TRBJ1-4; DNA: TGCGCCAGCAGCAGGAACAGGGATAATGAAAAACTGTTTTTT; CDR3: CASSRNRDNEKLFF
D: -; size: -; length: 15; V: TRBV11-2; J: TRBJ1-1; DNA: TGTGCCAGCAGCTTAGGGGTGGGCCAGAACACTGAAGCTTTCTTT; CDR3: CASSLGVGQNTEAFF
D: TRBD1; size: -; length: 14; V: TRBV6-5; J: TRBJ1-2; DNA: TGTGCCAGCACTCGGACAGGGAGGGCCTATGGCTACACCTTC; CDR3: CASTRTGRAYGYTF
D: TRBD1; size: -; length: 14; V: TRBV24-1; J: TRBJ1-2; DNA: TGTGCCACCAGTGAGGGGACAGGGGTGGATGGCTACACCTTC; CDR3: CATSEGTGVDGYTF
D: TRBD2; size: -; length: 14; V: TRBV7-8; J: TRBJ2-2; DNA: TGTGCCAGCAGACTAGCGGGAGACACCGGGGAGCTGTTTTTT; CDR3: CASRLAGDTGELFF
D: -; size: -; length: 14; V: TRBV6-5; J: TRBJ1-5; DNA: TGTGCCAGCAGTTACACAGGTGCCCTCGGGCCCCAGCATTTT; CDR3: CASSYTGALGPQHF
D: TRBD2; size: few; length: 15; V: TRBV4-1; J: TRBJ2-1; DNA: TGCGCCAGCAGCCGTGGACTAGTAGGTGGCAATGAGCAGTTCTTC; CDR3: CASSRGLVGGNEQFF
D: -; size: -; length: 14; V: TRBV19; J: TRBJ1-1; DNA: TGTGCCAGTAGTATAGGCGGGGATCGCACTGAAGCTTTCTTT; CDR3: CASSIGGDRTEAFF
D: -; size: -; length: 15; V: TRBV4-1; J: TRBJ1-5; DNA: TGCGCCAGCAGCCAAGATGGGACACAGAATCAGCCCCAGCATTTT; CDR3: CASSQDGTQNQPQHF
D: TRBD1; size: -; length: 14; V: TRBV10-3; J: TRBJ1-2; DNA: TGTGCCATCAGTGACATAGGGACAGGGATCGGCTACACCTTC; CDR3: CAISDIGTGIGYTF
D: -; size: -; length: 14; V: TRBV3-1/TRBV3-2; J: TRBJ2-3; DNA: TGTGCCAGCTCTCAGCGGCCCAGCACAGATACGCAGTATTTT; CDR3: CASSQRPSTDTQYF
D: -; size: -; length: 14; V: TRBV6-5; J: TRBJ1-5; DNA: TGTGCCAGCAGTTACTCGAGGGTTACCCAGCCCCAGCATTTT; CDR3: CASSYSRVTQPQHF
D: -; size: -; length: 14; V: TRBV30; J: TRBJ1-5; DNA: TGTGCCTGGAGTACGGAGAACTTTAATCAGCCCCAGCATTTT; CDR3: CAWSTENFNQPQHF
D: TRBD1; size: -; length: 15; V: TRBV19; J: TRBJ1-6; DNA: TGTGCCAGTAGCCCGATGGACAGGGACAATTCACCCCTCCACTTT; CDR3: CASSPMDRDNSPLHF
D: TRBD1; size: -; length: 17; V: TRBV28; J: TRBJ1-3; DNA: TGTGCCAGCAGTCCCCCCGGACAGGGGAACAGTGGAAACACCATATATTTT; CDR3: CASSPPGQGNSGNTIYF
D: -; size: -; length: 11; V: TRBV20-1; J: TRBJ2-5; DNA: TGCAGTGCTTCCAGGGCTGAGACCCAGTACTTC; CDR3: CSASRAETQYF
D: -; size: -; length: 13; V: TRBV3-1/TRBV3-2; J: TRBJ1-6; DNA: TGTGCCAGCAGCCCCGGGTATGGTTCACCCCTCCACTTT; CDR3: CASSPGYGSPLHF
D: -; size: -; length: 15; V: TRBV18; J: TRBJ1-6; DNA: TGTGCCAGCTCACCACCGGGAGGGTTTGGTTCACCCCTCCACTTT; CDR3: CASSPPGGFGSPLHF
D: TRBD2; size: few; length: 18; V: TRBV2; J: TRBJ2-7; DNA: TGTGCCAGCAGCCAGTTCTCGCCACAACGGGGGGGCCTCGACGAGCAGTACTTC; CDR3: CASSQFSPQRGGLDEQYF
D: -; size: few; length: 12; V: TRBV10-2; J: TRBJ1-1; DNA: TGCGCCAGTGCGAACCCGAACACTGAAGCTTTCTTT; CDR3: CASANPNTEAFF
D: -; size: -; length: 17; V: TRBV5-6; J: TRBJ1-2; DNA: TGTGCCAGCAGACTCGGGCCTTCAATAGGGGTAAACTATGGCTACACCTTC; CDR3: CASRLGPSIGVNYGYTF
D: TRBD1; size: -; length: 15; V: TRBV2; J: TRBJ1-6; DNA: TGTGCCAGCAGTGGACAGGGAAGAAGGAATTCACCCCTCCACTTT; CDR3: CASSGQGRRNSPLHF
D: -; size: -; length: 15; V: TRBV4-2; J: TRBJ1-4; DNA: TGTGCCAGCAGCCAACCGGGACAAAGTAATGAAAAACTGTTTTTT; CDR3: CASSQPGQSNEKLFF
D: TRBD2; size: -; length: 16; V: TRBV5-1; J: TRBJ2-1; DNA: TGCGCCAGCAAAACTAGCGGGGATTTCTCCTACAATGAGCAGTTCTTC; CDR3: CASKTSGDFSYNEQFF
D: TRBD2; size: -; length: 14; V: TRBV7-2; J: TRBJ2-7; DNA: TGTGCCAGCAGTCAGGGCGGGGGCTCCTACGAGCAGTACTTC; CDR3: CASSQGGGSYEQYF
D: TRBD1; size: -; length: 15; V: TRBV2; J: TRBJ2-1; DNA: TGTGCCAGCAGATCGCCGGGACAGGGCAGGAATGAGCAGTTCTTC; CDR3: CASRSPGQGRNEQFF
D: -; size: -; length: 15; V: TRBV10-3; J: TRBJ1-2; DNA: TGTGCCATCAGCGGCGACTCCGCTGCTAACTATGGCTACACCTTC; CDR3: CAISGDSAANYGYTF
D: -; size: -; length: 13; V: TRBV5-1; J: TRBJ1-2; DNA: TGCGCCAGCAGCCCGATTTTCGGCTATGGCTACACCTTC; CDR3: CASSPIFGYGYTF
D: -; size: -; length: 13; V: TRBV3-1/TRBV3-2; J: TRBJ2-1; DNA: TGTGCCAGCAGCCAAGCAAGAAACTATGAGCAGTTCTTC; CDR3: CASSQARNYEQFF
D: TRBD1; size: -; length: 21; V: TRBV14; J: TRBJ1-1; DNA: TGTGCCAGCAGCCAAGATGCGGGACAGCCACCGTTCTCCCTTATGAACACTGAAGCTTTCTTT; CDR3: CASSQDAGQPPFSLMNTEAFF
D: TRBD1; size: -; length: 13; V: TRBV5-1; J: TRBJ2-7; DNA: TGCGCCAGCAGCTTCCAGGGGGCTAACGAGCAGTACTTC; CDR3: CASSFQGANEQYF
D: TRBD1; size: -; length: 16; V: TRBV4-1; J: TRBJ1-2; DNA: TGCGCCAGCAGCCAAGACTGGGACAGGGTTGACTATGGCTACACCTTC; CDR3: CASSQDWDRVDYGYTF
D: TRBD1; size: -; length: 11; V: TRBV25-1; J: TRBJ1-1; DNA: TGTGCCAGCAGGGGGACAGGGGAAGCTTTCTTT; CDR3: CASRGTGEAFF
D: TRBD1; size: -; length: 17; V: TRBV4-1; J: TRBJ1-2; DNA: TGCGCCAGCAGCCAGCGGGACAGGGCTTTCGTGCAAGATGGCTACACCTTC; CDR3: CASSQRDRAFVQDGYTF
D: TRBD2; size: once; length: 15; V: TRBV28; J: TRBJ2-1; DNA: TGTGCCAGCAGTCTCGGACTAGCGGGACACAATGAGCAGTTCTTC; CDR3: CASSLGLAGHNEQFF